One sample yielded the 18 T cell receptor beta chains listed below, sequenced in a study of cytomegalovirus exposure and HLA in healthy donors. PCR primers comprised 60 Vbeta and 13 Jbeta primers. Assay: immunoSEQ multiplex PCR; the TCRdb copy retains only in-frame clones and omits some. The data hold about 150,000 clones, with 76% observed a single time. Sequencing was carried out using PBMCs. These receptor sequences come from a male donor in good health and CMV-seronegative.

CDR3: CASSVAGSTEAFF. CDR3 bases: TGTGCCAGCAGCGTAGCGGGTTCCACTGAAGCTTTCTTT. The chain has TRBV9 and TRBJ1-1; D is undetermined. The CDR3 length is 13 residues. CDR1 and CDR2 (germline): SGDLS, YYNGEE. V lost 0 bases and J lost 4, with 7 bases in between.

This chain links TRBV9 with TRBJ2-1; 7 bases are shared with TRBD1. V lost 2 bases to trimming and J lost 8 bases; unmatched junction nucleotides: 16. This CDR3 spans 17 amino acids. The germline gives CDR1 SGDLS, CDR2 YYNGEE. The DNA for the CDR3 is TGTGCCAGCAGCGTTAGGCGTGCGAGGGGGCGTCTAGATGAGCAGTTCTTC. It is translated as CASSVRRARGRLDEQFF.

This sequence joins TRBV28 and TRBJ1-6; TRBD1 matches at 7 bases. CDR3 length: 15 residues. Germline loops: CDR1 MDHEN, CDR2 SYDVKM. J was trimmed by 1 base and V by 6 bases; bases with no gene match: 3. The CDR3 protein is CASRSQGSYNSPLHF. The CDR3 DNA reads TGTGCCAGCAGGTCACAGGGGTCCTATAATTCACCCCTCCACTTT. The full variable domain, rest sourced from reference TRBV28 and TRBJ1-6, is DVKVTQSSRYLVKRTGEKVFLECVQDMDHENMFWYRQDPGLGLRLIYFSYDVKMKEKGDIPEGYSVSREKKERFSLILESASTNQTSMYLCASRSQGSYNSPLHFGNGTRLTVT.

V and J are TRBV11-3 and TRBJ2-2; 7 nucleotides agree with TRBD1. J was trimmed by 3 bases and V by 1 base; bases with no gene match: 2. CDR3 size: 15 residues. Germline V gives CDR1 SGHNT, CDR2 YENEEA. CDR3 in DNA: TGTGCCAGCAGCTTAGGCCAGGGGGACACCGGGGAGCTGTTTTTT. As protein: CASSLGQGDTGELFF.

The chain recombines TRBV5-1 with TRBJ2-5; 12 bases are shared with TRBD2. The end of the DNA fits TRBJ2-7 better, so the J call may be wrong. Looked up from germline, CDR1 is SGHRS and CDR2 is YFSETQ. The CDR3 loop spans 17 amino acids. The CDR3 loop is CASSLGPSGRASYEQYF. The CDR3 bases are TGCGCCAGCAGCTTGGGGCCTAGCGGGAGGGCCTCCTACGAGCAGTACTTC.

This chain uses TRBV28 with TRBJ2-7; 7 bases are shared with TRBD1. The germline V gene has CDR1 MDHEN and CDR2 SYDVKM. V trimming: 4 bases; J trimming: 3 bases; junction bases outside the gene matches: 9. This CDR3 is 15 amino acids long. The CDR3 DNA is TGTGCCAGCAGTTCCACCGGGACAGTTGGCTACGAGCAGTACTTC. It translates to CASSSTGTVGYEQYF.

This chain uses TRBV5-6 with TRBJ1-2, with D uncertain. Per germline, CDR1 SGHDT and CDR2 YYEEEE. V lost 0 bases and J lost 4, with 7 bases in between. This CDR3 has 13 amino acids. This chain's CDR3 is CASSLEAGYGYTF. CDR3 sequence (DNA): TGTGCCAGCAGCTTGGAGGCAGGCTATGGCTACACCTTC.

This chain links TRBV5-1 with TRBJ2-7; 10 bases align to TRBD1. Germline values: CDR1 SGHRS, CDR2 YFSETQ. CDR3 length equals 14 residues. With 4 bases clipped from V and 5 bases from J, the junction kept 6 bases outside the gene matches. CDR3 nucleotide sequence: TGCGCCAGCAGCCCCCGGGACAGGGGCGACGAGCAGTACTTC. Amino acids: CASSPRDRGDEQYF. Full variable domain (rest looked up from reference TRBV5-1 and TRBJ2-7): KAGVTQTPRYLIKTRGQQVTLSCSPISGHRSVSWYQQTPGQGLQFLFEYFSETQRNKGNFPGRFSGRQFSNSRSEMNVSTLELGDSALYLCASSPRDRGDEQYFGPGTRLTVT.

The gene calls are TRBV28 and TRBJ2-5, with a possible D match to TRBD1 (6 bases). Germline values: CDR1 MDHEN, CDR2 SYDVKM. With 3 bases removed from V and 0 bases from J, the gap between germline ends came to 8 bases. The CDR3 totals 14 residues. The CDR3 protein is CASSFGQNQETQYF. Written as DNA, the CDR3 is TGTGCCAGCAGTTTCGGACAGAACCAAGAGACCCAGTACTTC. The full variable domain, its missing parts supplied by reference TRBV28 and TRBJ2-5, is DVKVTQSSRYLVKRTGEKVFLECVQDMDHENMFWYRQDPGLGLRLIYFSYDVKMKEKGDIPEGYSVSREKKERFSLILESASTNQTSMYLCASSFGQNQETQYFGPGTRLLVL.

This chain links TRBV6-6 with TRBJ1-1; the D is unclear. The germline CDR1 and CDR2 sequences are MNHNY and SVGAGI (reference sequence). The CDR3 loop spans 11 amino acids. The V gene lost 6 bases and the J gene lost 10 bases, with 12 bases spanning the gap. The CDR3 DNA reads TGTGCCAGCAGCCCTTGGGAGGGAGCTTTCTTT. This gives the protein CASSPWEGAFF.

The chain uses TRBV4-3 and TRBJ2-5; TRBD2 matches 9 bases. TRBJ2-7 explains the end of the DNA better; the J call may be wrong. This CDR3 has 15 amino acids. CDR1 and CDR2 (germline): LGHNA, YSLEER. CDR3 DNA sequence: TGCGCCAGCAGCCGAACGACTAGCGGCTCCTACGAGCAGTACTTC. Encoded protein: CASSRTTSGSYEQYF.

The V and J genes are TRBV2 and TRBJ2-1; TRBD1 might be the D (6 bases). This CDR3 has 13 residues. Germline CDR1 and CDR2: SNHLY and FYNNEI. Trimming removed 4 bases from V and 7 bases from J, with 11 bases in between. The CDR3 spells CASSVGRGNEQFF. The CDR3 DNA is TGTGCCAGCAGTGTGGGCAGGGGAAATGAGCAGTTCTTC. The full variable domain, with the rest looked up from reference TRBV2 and TRBJ2-1, is EPEVTQTPSHQVTQMGQEVILRCVPISNHLYFYWYRQILGQKVEFLVSFYNNEISEKSEIFDDQFSVERPDGSNFTLKIRSTKLEDSAMYFCASSVGRGNEQFFGPGTRLTVL.

This chain uses TRBV27 with TRBJ2-7, with D possibly matching TRBD1 (5 bases). V gave up 0 bases and J gave up 2 bases, with 8 bases separating them. CDR1 is MNHEY and CDR2 is SMNVEV in the germline V gene (reference sequence). CDR3 length: 14 amino acids. This CDR3 reads CASSLSGVAYEQYF. The CDR3 region has the DNA TGTGCCAGCAGTTTATCAGGGGTCGCCTACGAGCAGTACTTC.

The chain couples TRBV5-5 to TRBJ2-3; 7 nucleotides align to TRBD2. Trimming at V came to 3 bases and at J to 0 bases, leaving 19 bases not matched to a gene. CDR1 SGHKS and CDR2 YYEKEE come from the germline V gene (reference sequence). The CDR3 is 20 residues long. The CDR3 DNA reads as TGTGCCAGCAGCTCGGGGGTAGCGGGCCGGACGGGAACTAGCACAGATACGCAGTATTTT. Residues: CASSSGVAGRTGTSTDTQYF.

Points on this clone: At one of its ends the junction is not consistent with the germline gene, which may arise from a read error. This chain connects TRBV27 to TRBJ2-2, with a possible D match to TRBD1 (5 bases). Germline V CDR1 and CDR2: MNHEY, SMNVEV (reference sequence). This CDR3 spans 17 amino acids. CDR3: CASGFRLIDSNTGELFF. CDR3 nucleotide sequence: TGTGCCAGCGGTTTCCGCCTCATCGACAGTAACACCGGGGAGCTGTTTTTT.

This chain joins TRBV29-1 and TRBJ1-1; no clear D. This CDR3 region has 10 residues. Trimming stripped 6 bases from V and 5 bases from J, with 7 bases between. CDR1 is SQVTM, CDR2 ANQGSEA, per germline. Written as DNA, the CDR3 is TGCAGCGTCCACAGTACTGAAGCTTTCTTT. Encoded protein: CSVHSTEAFF.

V gene TRBV5-1 combines with J gene TRBJ1-4; TRBD1 aligns across 10 bases. This CDR3 contains 14 residues. Germline lookup yields CDR1 SGHRS and CDR2 YFSETQ. V was pared by 2 bases and J by 8 bases, with 3 bases of the junction left unmatched. The CDR3 protein is CASSFVDRGEKLFF. The CDR3 bases are TGCGCCAGCAGCTTCGTGGACAGGGGGGAAAAACTGTTTTTT.

The rearrangement joins TRBV7-8 to TRBJ2-1, with 12 bases aligning to TRBD2. Per germline, CDR1 SGHVS and CDR2 FQNEAQ. Trimming at V came to 4 bases and at J to 7 bases, leaving 5 bases not matched to a gene. The CDR3 is 15 amino acids. The CDR3 loop is CASSWLAGGGNEQFF. The DNA of the CDR3 is TGTGCCAGCAGCTGGCTAGCGGGAGGGGGGAATGAGCAGTTCTTC.